Shown below are 21 T cell receptor beta chains from a single sample sequenced in a study of T cells in Graves' hyperthyroidism and ophthalmopathy. TCR beta CDR3 regions were amplified from RNA. During a first-round RT-PCR of the TCR CDR3, the HTBI primer set was used. Each CDR3 protein is one row after TCRdb ran MiXCR on the multiplex PCR reads. This sample has about 600,000 distinct CDR3 sequences, with about a sixth found just once. Material for sequencing was blood. The receptors were gathered from a woman aged 40 to 50 with Graves' ophthalmopathy.

This clonotype was seen at least ten times. The chain is built from TRBV29-1 and TRBJ2-7; tentative D call: TRBD2 (5 bases). The CDR3 extends over 12 amino acids. Germline V lookup: CDR1 SQVTM, CDR2 ANQGSEA. Between the trimmed V and J ends, which lost 3 bases and 5 bases, there was a span of 11 bases. CDR3 bases: TGCAGCGTTGATGACGGGGTAGACGAGCAGTACTTC. This encodes CSVDDGVDEQYF.

This clonotype was detected many times. The gene calls are TRBV7-2 and TRBJ2-3; 9 positions agree with TRBD2. CDR1 is SGHTA and CDR2 is FQGNSA in the germline V gene. The length of the CDR3 is 15 residues. The V segment lost 5 bases and the J segment 4 bases; nucleotides outside the gene matches: 7. The CDR3 DNA sequence: TGTGCCAGCAGCCCGCGGGGGGGGAACTCAGATACGCAGTATTTT. Encoded protein: CASSPRGGNSDTQYF.

This clonotype has at least ten counts. This chain links TRBV11-2 with TRBJ1-5; perhaps TRBD1 as D (5 bases). Germline lookup yields CDR1 SGHAT and CDR2 FQNNGV. The CDR3 is made up of 14 amino acids. The V and J ends lost 1 base and 7 bases respectively, with 11 bases between them. CDR3 amino acids: CASSLAGGYQPQHF. The CDR3 DNA follows: TGTGCCAGCAGCTTAGCTGGGGGTTACCAGCCCCAGCATTTT.

The chain carries TRBV12-3 or TRBV12-4 and TRBJ1-4, with D tentatively TRBD1 (6 bases). This CDR3 spans 14 amino acids. With 2 bases removed from V and 7 bases from J, the gap between germline ends came to 11 bases. CDR3 region: CASSLQEGGEKLFF. The CDR3, as DNA: TGTGCCAGCAGTTTACAGGAGGGGGGTGAAAAACTGTTTTTT.

This clonotype was seen ten or more times. V and J are TRBV2 and TRBJ2-1; 11 bases match TRBD1. Germline loops: CDR1 SNHLY, CDR2 FYNNEI. This CDR3 comprises 15 residues. Trimming took 6 bases from V and 9 from J; bases not matched to a gene: 10. The CDR3, as DNA: TGTGCCAGCAGGCCCGGACAGGGGGCATTTGGTGAGCAGTTCTTC. Its protein product is CASRPGQGAFGEQFF.

This clonotype has at least ten counts. CDR3 sequence: CASSLWGRGTEAFF. The CDR3 DNA is TGTGCCAGCAGTTTATGGGGGAGGGGCACTGAAGCTTTCTTT. V gene TRBV27 combines with J gene TRBJ1-1; possibly TRBD1 for D (5 bases). The germline V gene has CDR1 MNHEY and CDR2 SMNVEV (reference sequence). V was shortened by 1 base and J by 4 bases, with 10 bases between the two germline ends. The CDR3 is made up of 14 amino acids.

This chain connects TRBV11-1 to TRBJ2-3, with D tentatively TRBD1 (5 bases). Germline V gives CDR1 SGHAT, CDR2 FQDESV (reference sequence). This CDR3 is built from 14 residues. The V end was cut by 3 bases, the J end by 3 bases, with 10 bases between. CDR3 residues: CASSFRRATDTQYF. In nucleotides, the CDR3 is TGTGCCAGCAGCTTCCGCAGGGCGACAGATACGCAGTATTTT.

Of note for this clonotype: Germline and junction disagree at one end, which may indicate a read error. This rearrangement joins TRBV20-1 to TRBJ1-5, with 8 bases identical to TRBD1. Germline V gives CDR1 DFQATT, CDR2 SNEGSKA (reference sequence). CDR3 length: 13 residues. The CDR3 region has the DNA TGCAGTGCGGCAGGGGGCGGGAATCAACCCCAGCATTTT. Its protein product is CSAAGGGNQPQHF.

There are many counts of this clonotype. The V and J genes are TRBV10-3 and TRBJ1-1, with D perhaps TRBD1 (5 bases). Trimming cost V 0 bases and J 1 base, with 9 bases left between them. In germline, CDR1 is ENHRY, CDR2 SYGVKD. The CDR3 is made up of 15 amino acids. CDR3 DNA sequence: TGTGCCATCAGTGAGTCAACTGGGGCGAACACTGAAGCTTTCTTT. The encoded protein is CAISESTGANTEAFF.

A single count supports this clonotype. V and J are TRBV5-1 and TRBJ2-7, with D tentatively TRBD2 (7 bases). The V end was cut by 2 bases, the J end by 4 bases, with 28 bases between. Germline CDR1 is SGHRS and CDR2 is YFSETQ. This CDR3 has 19 residues. Here the CDR3 reads CASSFGGGGGGGGGYEQYF. The CDR3 DNA reads TGCGCCAGCAGCTTCGGAGGGGGGGGGGGGGGGGGGGGGGGGTACGAGCAGTACTTC.

This chain links TRBV20-1 with TRBJ2-7, with 13 bases aligning to TRBD2. The V segment lost 3 bases and the J segment 5 bases; nucleotides outside the gene matches: 4. Germline CDR1 is DFQATT and CDR2 is SNEGSKA (reference sequence). CDR3 length equals 14 residues. In DNA form, the CDR3 reads TGCAGTGCTAGTGGGGGGACTAGCGGGAACGAGCAGTACTTC. Amino acids: CSASGGTSGNEQYF.

This clonotype turned up a few times. The chain combines TRBV7-6 with TRBJ2-3; unclear D gene. The V gene lost 1 base and the J gene lost 7 bases, with 15 bases spanning the gap. The germline V gene has CDR1 SGHVS and CDR2 FNYEAQ. The length of the CDR3 is 15 residues. The CDR3 reads CASSLGLEFLNTQYF. The CDR3 nucleotides are TGTGCCAGCAGCTTAGGGTTAGAGTTTCTGAATACGCAGTATTTT.

The table lists this clonotype with many counts. The chain combines TRBV20-1 with TRBJ2-7; 12 bases align to TRBD2. Looked up from germline, CDR1 is DFQATT and CDR2 is SNEGSKA (reference sequence). The CDR3 spans 17 residues. The V segment lost 5 bases and the J segment 0 bases; nucleotides outside the gene matches: 11. CDR3 amino acids: CSAAGLAGIPFSYEQYF. The CDR3 coding sequence is TGCAGTGCTGCTGGACTAGCGGGAATTCCCTTCTCCTACGAGCAGTACTTC.

The table lists this clonotype with many counts. The chain uses TRBV27 and TRBJ2-3; 9 bases are a match to TRBD1. CDR1 MNHEY and CDR2 SMNVEV come from the germline V gene (reference sequence). V lost 3 bases to trimming and J lost 3 bases; unmatched junction nucleotides: 10. The CDR3 length is 17 residues. In DNA, the CDR3 is TGTGCCAGCAGTTTCCGGCCCGGACAGGGGTTGACAGATACGCAGTATTTT. Protein product: CASSFRPGQGLTDTQYF.

This clonotype was counted at least ten times. The V and J genes are TRBV7-9 and TRBJ2-3; 11 nucleotides align to TRBD2. CDR1 and CDR2 from the germline V gene are SEHNR and FQNEAQ (reference sequence). With V trimmed by 5 bases and J by 2 bases, 18 bases remained unmatched. CDR3 length: 20 residues. CDR3 amino acids: CASSATLGLAGGKYTDTQYF. DNA of the CDR3: TGTGCCAGCAGCGCCACGTTGGGTCTAGCGGGAGGAAAGTACACAGATACGCAGTATTTT. The full variable domain, its missing parts supplied by reference TRBV7-9 and TRBJ2-3, is DTGVSQNPRHKITKRGQNVTFRCDPISEHNRLYWYRQTLGQGPEFLTYFQNEAQLEKSRLLSDRFSAERPKGSFSTLEIQRTEQGDSAMYLCASSATLGLAGGKYTDTQYFGPGTRLTVL.

This clonotype was seen at least ten times. The chain is built from TRBV6-1 and TRBJ1-5; 10 bases map to TRBD1. Germline V gene data show CDR1 as MNHNS and CDR2 as SASEGT. The junction had 2 bases not matched to a gene; V was cut back by 7 bases and J by 5 bases. This CDR3 comprises 13 residues. CDR3 in DNA: TGTGCCAGCATGGGACAGGGGTATCAGCCCCAGCATTTT. Residues: CASMGQGYQPQHF.

Many counts were recorded for this clonotype. CDR3 sequence: CASSYSDTQYF. The DNA of the CDR3 is TGTGCCAGCAGTTACTCAGATACGCAGTATTTT. This chain links TRBV27 with TRBJ2-3; D call uncertain. CDR1 is MNHEY and CDR2 is SMNVEV in the germline V gene (reference sequence). V was cut by 4 bases and J by 4 bases, with 3 bases left in between. This CDR3 spans 11 amino acids.

The rearrangement uses TRBV13 and TRBJ2-7; TRBD2 matches at 7 bases. Trimming took 0 bases from V and 5 from J; bases not matched to a gene: 7. Per germline, CDR1 PRHDT and CDR2 FYEKMQ (reference sequence). CDR3 size: 15 residues. The CDR3 DNA is TGTGCCAGCAGCTTAGGCGGCGGGAGTTTCAACGAGCAGTACTTC. Amino acids: CASSLGGGSFNEQYF.

This chain connects TRBV5-1 to TRBJ1-2; possibly TRBD1 for D (5 bases). The CDR3 loop spans 14 amino acids. The V end was cut by 4 bases, the J end by 5 bases, with 15 bases between. Germline loops: CDR1 SGHRS, CDR2 YFSETQ. The CDR3 here is CASSPALEGYGYTF. For the CDR3, the DNA is TGCGCCAGCAGCCCTGCTCTCGAGGGGTATGGCTACACCTTC. Looking up the rest from reference TRBV5-1 and TRBJ1-2 gives the full variable domain: KAGVTQTPRYLIKTRGQQVTLSCSPISGHRSVSWYQQTPGQGLQFLFEYFSETQRNKGNFPGRFSGRQFSNSRSEMNVSTLELGDSALYLCASSPALEGYGYTFGSGTRLTVV.

This clonotype was found many times. This sequence joins TRBV7-3 and TRBJ2-1, with D possibly being TRBD2 (7 bases). Per the germline V gene, CDR1 is SGHTA and CDR2 is FQGTGA. This CDR3 spans 15 amino acids. V gave up 1 base and J gave up 10 bases, with 17 bases separating them. The CDR3 is CASSLKGWGGEEQFF. The CDR3 DNA sequence: TGTGCCAGCAGCTTAAAAGGGTGGGGGGGCGAAGAGCAGTTCTTC.

This clonotype has a count of ten or more. The chain links TRBV6-1 to TRBJ1-2; 11 bases agree with TRBD1. The J segment lost 4 bases and the V segment lost 5 bases, leaving 3 bases of the junction unmatched. Per germline, CDR1 MNHNS and CDR2 SASEGT. The CDR3 is made up of 14 amino acids. The CDR3 DNA sequence: TGTGCCAGCAGTAAGGGACAGGGGGGCTATGGCTACACCTTC. Translation: CASSKGQGGYGYTF.